The 6 T cell receptor beta chains below all came from one sample that was sequenced in a study of T cells in localized non-small cell lung cancer. Profiled with immunoSEQ multiplex PCR; TCRdb holds only in-frame clones, not every one. The sample contains about 14,000 clones, approximately 89% of which appear only once. The sample consisted of peripheral blood mononuclear cells, taken before any cancer treatment. The source of these receptors is a man aged 40-75 years with stage III lung adenocarcinoma.

J is TRBJ2-2 and V is TRBV27; TRBD2 matches at 12 bases. The CDR3 sequence is 18 residues long. V lost 2 bases, J lost 5 bases, and 9 bases stayed unmatched. The germline CDR1 and CDR2 sequences are MNHEY and SMNVEV (reference sequence). The CDR3 loop is CASSLEGTSGFGTGELFF. The DNA for the CDR3 is TGTGCCAGCAGTTTAGAAGGGACTAGCGGGTTCGGGACCGGGGAGCTGTTTTTT.

This rearrangement joins TRBV2 to TRBJ2-1; TRBD2 might be the D (7 bases). V dropped 6 bases and J dropped 2 bases, with 14 bases sitting between them. The CDR3 is 15 residues long. Germline lookup yields CDR1 SNHLY and CDR2 FYNNEI. This chain's CDR3 is CASREIGGAYNEQFF. CDR3 nucleotides: TGTGCCAGCAGAGAGATAGGGGGGGCCTACAATGAGCAGTTCTTC. The whole variable domain, remainder taken from reference TRBV2 and TRBJ2-1, is EPEVTQTPSHQVTQMGQEVILRCVPISNHLYFYWYRQILGQKVEFLVSFYNNEISEKSEIFDDQFSVERPDGSNFTLKIRSTKLEDSAMYFCASREIGGAYNEQFFGPGTRLTVL.

The chain recombines TRBV7-8 with TRBJ1-5; the D is unclear. The V end was cut by 5 bases, the J end by 0 bases, with 14 bases between. The germline V gene has CDR1 SGHVS and CDR2 FQNEAQ. The CDR3 spans 16 residues. The DNA for the CDR3 is TGTGCCAGCAGCCCCGCGGCGGGGTATAGCAATCAGCCCCAGCATTTT. Encoded protein: CASSPAAGYSNQPQHF.

The J gene is TRBJ2-2, the V gene TRBV11-2; D possibly corresponds to TRBD2 (5 bases). The CDR3 has 12 amino acids. The V gene lost 5 bases and the J gene lost 6 bases, with 7 bases spanning the gap. The germline V gene encodes CDR1 SGHAT and CDR2 FQNNGV. CDR3 sequence reads: CASSLGAGELFF. In DNA form, the CDR3 reads TGTGCCAGCAGCCTCGGGGCCGGGGAGCTGTTTTTT.

This clone was picked up one time. V gene TRBV7-9 combines with J gene TRBJ1-1, with D possibly matching TRBD1 (6 bases). The germline V gene has CDR1 SEHNR and CDR2 FQNEAQ (reference sequence). The CDR3 consists of 14 residues. V lost 0 bases to trimming and J lost 2 bases, with 7 bases between them. The CDR3: CASSLATGNTEAFF. The CDR3 DNA sequence: TGTGCCAGCAGCTTAGCGACAGGAAACACTGAAGCTTTCTTT. The variable domain in full, with the rest retrieved from reference TRBV7-9 and TRBJ1-1, is DTGVSQNPRHKITKRGQNVTFRCDPISEHNRLYWYRQTLGQGPEFLTYFQNEAQLEKSRLLSDRFSAERPKGSFSTLEIQRTEQGDSAMYLCASSLATGNTEAFFGQGTRLTVV.

The chain has TRBV25-1 and TRBJ2-7; D may be TRBD1 (5 bases). V lost 2 bases, J lost 0 bases, and 11 bases lay in between. The V gene's germline CDR1 is MGHDK and CDR2 SYGVNS. CDR3 length: 15 amino acids. CDR3 protein: CASSEGALSSYEQYF. DNA of the CDR3: TGTGCCAGCAGTGAAGGGGCTCTTTCCTCCTACGAGCAGTACTTC.